This passage covers 21 T cell receptor beta chains from one sample sequenced in a study of T cells in Graves' hyperthyroidism and ophthalmopathy. RNA transcripts provided the source from which TCR beta CDR3 regions were amplified. When the TCR CDR3 underwent first-round RT-PCR, the HTBI primer set was used. TCRdb analysed the multiplex PCR reads with MiXCR anew, one entry per CDR3 protein. The data contain approximately 560,000 distinct CDR3 sequences, about a sixth of them seen just once; the ten biggest clones take up roughly 7.3%. The source material was blood. Every receptor here comes from a woman aged 30 to 39 with Graves' hyperthyroidism.

A few counts support this clonotype. A read error may be the cause here, since a much bigger clone is one base away. The V gene is TRBV7-9, the J gene TRBJ1-2, with 8 bases identical to TRBD1. Per the germline V gene, CDR1 is SEHNR and CDR2 is FQNEAQ (reference sequence). The CDR3 is made up of 15 amino acids. J gave up 7 bases and V 0 bases, and 7 bases lay outside the gene matches. The CDR3 protein is CASSLARGRGSGYTF. In DNA, the CDR3 is TGTGCCAGCAGCTTAGCCAGGGGGCGTGGGTCTGGCTACACCTTC.

This clonotype was detected many times. This chain joins TRBV3-1 and TRBJ1-1, with D possibly matching TRBD1 (5 bases). Germline assignment: CDR1 LGHDT and CDR2 YNNKEL (reference sequence). The CDR3 is 12 residues long. The V and J ends lost 1 base and 7 bases respectively, with 7 bases between them. The CDR3: CASSQGQFEAFF. CDR3 DNA: TGTGCCAGCAGCCAAGGACAGTTTGAAGCTTTCTTT.

The chain uses TRBV6-4 and TRBJ2-3; 10 bases line up with TRBD2. In germline, CDR1 is MRHNA, CDR2 SNTAGT. Trimming took 5 bases from V and 3 from J; bases not matched to a gene: 5. The CDR3 is made up of 15 amino acids. CDR3 nucleotide sequence: TGTGCCAGCAGTATAGCGGGAGGCAGGACAGATACGCAGTATTTT. It codes for CASSIAGGRTDTQYF.

This clonotype was detected a few times. The V call is TRBV7-9, the J call TRBJ2-3, with a possible D match to TRBD1 (6 bases). Germline CDR1 reads SEHNR; CDR2 reads FQNEAQ (reference sequence). V was trimmed by 8 bases and J by 4 bases, leaving 25 bases between them. This CDR3 has 17 residues. The CDR3 DNA is TGTGCCAGCGGATCTCCCGGGACATCCCTGGGCGCAGATACGCAGTATTTT. This sequence encodes CASGSPGTSLGADTQYF.

In its sample, this clonotype was seen many times. The chain couples TRBV5-1 to TRBJ2-7; TRBD2 aligns across 11 bases. After removal of 0 bases from V and 1 base from J, the junction contained 15 bases not matched to a gene. Per germline, CDR1 SGHRS and CDR2 YFSETQ. The CDR3 is 20 residues long. The CDR3 nucleotides are TGCGCCAGCAGCTTGGCTTTCGGGACTGTGGGGACTAGCGGATCCTACGAGCAGTACTTC. This encodes CASSLAFGTVGTSGSYEQYF.

This clonotype came up a few times. This sequence joins TRBV10-2 and TRBJ2-3, with 7 bases aligning to TRBD2. V lost 6 bases, J lost 1 base, and 10 bases stayed unmatched. Germline lookup yields CDR1 WSHSY and CDR2 SAAADI. CDR3 length: 16 residues. The CDR3 nucleotides are TGCGCCAGCAGGGGGTGGGAGGGACTCCGCACAGATACGCAGTATTTT. Residues: CASRGWEGLRTDTQYF.

Comment on this clonotype: A much larger clone lies a single base off, so this may be a read error. V and J are TRBV28 and TRBJ2-7; tentatively, D is TRBD2 (5 bases). Germline CDR1 MDHEN, CDR2 SYDVKM. The CDR3 spans 13 residues. The CDR3 loop is CAGSRGSDYEQYF. The CDR3, as DNA: TGTGCCGGCAGCCGGGGAAGCGATTACGAGCAGTACTTC.

The rearrangement uses TRBV12-3 or TRBV12-4 and TRBJ1-4; perhaps TRBD1 as D (6 bases). Between the trimmed V and J ends, which lost 4 bases and 0 bases, there was a span of 9 bases. The CDR3 extends over 15 amino acids. CDR3 sequence reads: CASSYRQATNEKLFF. CDR3 coding DNA: TGTGCCAGCAGTTACCGACAGGCAACTAATGAAAAACTGTTTTTT.

This clonotype was counted at least ten times. The V gene is TRBV20-1, the J gene TRBJ2-3; 7 bases line up with TRBD1. The V gene's germline CDR1 is DFQATT and CDR2 SNEGSKA (reference sequence). V shed 6 bases, J shed 2 bases, and the junction held 11 bases outside the gene matches. This CDR3 contains 15 residues. CDR3 amino acids: CSATPLGTDTDTQYF. As DNA, the CDR3 is TGCAGTGCCACCCCTCTCGGGACAGACACAGATACGCAGTATTTT.

This chain connects TRBV6-4 to TRBJ2-3, with 9 bases aligning to TRBD2. Germline values: CDR1 MRHNA, CDR2 SNTAGT. The V and J ends lost 6 bases and 3 bases, in that order; junction bases with no gene match: 7. CDR3 size: 15 residues. The CDR3 bases are TGTGCCAGCAGATTATCAACTAGCGGGACAGATACGCAGTATTTT. Amino acids: CASRLSTSGTDTQYF.

This clonotype was recorded at least ten times. The chain carries TRBV30 and TRBJ2-1; D is unresolved. Germline V gene sequence: CDR1 GTSNPN, CDR2 SVGIG (reference sequence). The ends were cut back, 0 bases at V and 5 bases at J, with 5 bases in the middle. There are 12 residues in the CDR3. CDR3: CAWSVRDNEQFF. The CDR3 nucleotides are TGTGCCTGGAGTGTACGAGACAATGAGCAGTTCTTC.

There are a few counts of this clonotype. A single base separates this from a much larger clone, so it may be a read error. The chain recombines TRBV2 with TRBJ1-1, with D possibly being TRBD1 (5 bases). CDR1 is SNHLY and CDR2 is FYNNEI in the germline V gene. There are 16 residues in the CDR3. The CDR3 DNA reads as TGTGCCAGCAGCTATATTTCAAAGGGGCCCTACGCTGAAGCTCTCTTT. This sequence encodes CASSYISKGPYAEALF.

This clonotype was counted many times. The chain has TRBV7-9 and TRBJ2-3; the D gene could be TRBD1 or TRBD2 (5 bases each). The CDR3 sequence is 14 residues long. Per germline, CDR1 SEHNR and CDR2 FQNEAQ (reference sequence). V lost 3 bases and J 4 bases, leaving 11 bases between the germline ends. In nucleotides, the CDR3 is TGTGCCAGCAGCTTCAGGGAGATGGCAGATACGCAGTATTTT. Translating it yields CASSFREMADTQYF.

This chain joins TRBV5-1 and TRBJ2-5; perhaps TRBD2 as D (6 bases). CDR1 SGHRS and CDR2 YFSETQ come from the germline V gene. This CDR3 is 16 amino acids long. The V end lost 0 bases, the J end lost 2 bases, and 14 bases lay between the germline ends. The CDR3 spells CASSLAGELVQETQYF. Written as DNA, the CDR3 is TGCGCCAGCAGCTTGGCGGGGGAACTGGTACAAGAGACCCAGTACTTC.

This clonotype has just a few counts. The J gene is TRBJ2-1, the V gene TRBV7-2; tentatively, D is TRBD2 (6 bases). Germline values: CDR1 SGHTA, CDR2 FQGNSA. V shed 1 base and J shed 7 bases, with 17 bases lying between them. CDR3 length: 16 amino acids. This CDR3 reads CASSLVAGHPDNEQFF. CDR3 sequence (DNA): TGTGCCAGCAGCTTAGTTGCGGGGCATCCTGATAATGAGCAGTTCTTC. Combining the CDR3 with reference TRBV7-2 and TRBJ2-1 gives the whole variable domain GAGVSQSPSNKVTEKGKDVELRCDPISGHTALYWYRQSLGQGLEFLIYFQGNSAPDKSGLPSDRFSAERTGGSVSTLTIQRTQQEDSAVYLCASSLVAGHPDNEQFFGPGTRLTVL.

This clonotype has ten or more counts. V usage is TRBV27 and J usage is TRBJ1-2; weak D call: TRBD1 (6 bases). The length of the CDR3 is 13 residues. The V end lost 10 bases, the J end lost 2 bases, and 14 bases lay between the germline ends. CDR1 MNHEY and CDR2 SMNVEV come from the germline V gene (reference sequence). The CDR3 DNA reads as TGTGCCATCTGGGACAATTTCAACTATGGCTACACCTTC. This encodes CAIWDNFNYGYTF.

A few counts support this clonotype. The chain links TRBV28 to TRBJ1-2; TRBD1 matches 7 bases. Losses at the gene ends were 6 bases for V and 3 bases for J; bases not matched to a gene: 10. The CDR3 has 15 amino acids. Germline lookup yields CDR1 MDHEN and CDR2 SYDVKM. The CDR3 DNA sequence: TGTGCCAGCAGAACTAAGACAGGGAATCACTATGGCTACACCTTC. Translated: CASRTKTGNHYGYTF.

This clonotype was counted ten times or more. The genes are TRBV28 and TRBJ2-1; the D gene is possibly TRBD1 (5 bases). The germline V and J ends were trimmed by 6 bases and 2 bases, with 20 bases remaining between them. Germline V CDR1 and CDR2: MDHEN, SYDVKM. The CDR3 consists of 17 residues. The CDR3 region is CASRQGARTETYNEQFF. The CDR3 nucleotides read TGTGCCAGCAGACAAGGGGCCCGGACGGAGACCTACAATGAGCAGTTCTTC.

This clonotype was observed at least ten times. The chain joins TRBV20-1 to TRBJ2-3; no firm D call. V lost 0 bases to trimming and J lost 4 bases, with 11 bases between them. The CDR3 is 14 residues long. CDR1 is DFQATT, CDR2 SNEGSKA, per germline (reference sequence). This CDR3 is CSARDDSSSDTQYF. The CDR3 bases are TGCAGTGCTAGAGATGACTCCAGCTCAGATACGCAGTATTTT.

The chain joins TRBV7-3 to TRBJ2-2; D possibly corresponds to TRBD2 (7 bases). Germline V gene data show CDR1 as SGHTA and CDR2 as FQGTGA. Trimming pared 5 bases from V and 5 bases from J, leaving 21 bases between. The CDR3 runs to 17 residues. The CDR3 nucleotides read TGTGCCAGCAGCCCAAAGGGGGGCGGGAGTTTTACCGGGGAGCTGTTTTTT. This codes for CASSPKGGGSFTGELFF.

The chain carries TRBV4-1 and TRBJ2-1, with D uncertain. The V and J ends lost 3 bases and 6 bases respectively, with 6 bases between them. Germline V gene data show CDR1 as MGHRA and CDR2 as YSYEKL. The CDR3 extends over 12 amino acids. The CDR3 sequence is CASSHNSNEQFF. The DNA of the CDR3 is TGCGCCAGCAGCCACAACTCCAATGAGCAGTTCTTC.